This T cell receptor (beta chain) appears in the sequencing data of a study of cytomegalovirus exposure and HLA in healthy donors (dated by TCRdb to about 2017). Turning to the overall study: According to an earlier analysis of 550 to 750 of the donors, roughly 180 million T cells yielded approximately 120 million unique TCR beta sequences and approximately 300 Gb of sequence data. Donor age, sex, ethnicity and CMV serostatus were compiled together with the repertoire data. In an earlier analysis of 500 to 650 of the donors, high-throughput TCR beta sequencing was used to judge whether each TCR beta V gene segment behaved as functional or pseudogenic. HLA typing covered class I and class II loci at four-digit resolution. The study used immunosequencing to profile the T cell repertoires of approximately 640 subjects and linked those repertoires to cytomegalovirus serostatus. The genetic ancestry cluster associated with self-reported Caucasian donors included over 80% of the roughly 390 genotyped donors. A later analysis re-examined previously published TCR beta repertoires from more than 600 donors and added high-resolution HLA genotyping to investigate patterns of TCR occurrence. To predict cytomegalovirus infection status, the study combined high-throughput TCR immunosequencing, statistical association of individual TCRs with disease status, and machine learning. A later genetic analysis used genome-wide SNP genotypes for about three fifths of the 666 donors, treating that subset as a discovery cohort. Besides the first cohort of 666 subjects, a separate validation cohort made up of 120 or so different subjects was used. Typing coverage differed by locus: A, B, C, DRB1 and DQB1 were typed in roughly 620-640 donors, DQA1 in roughly 500, DPA1 in around 600, and DPB1 in roughly 470. Approximately 300 gigabases of sequencing data and roughly 90 million unique TCR sequences were included in an early release covering under 650 HLA-typed donors. The later analysis used no new phenotypic data to find candidate immune exposures, relying instead on TCR beta sequences and their occurrence across donors. The aim of the study was to test whether cataloging public T cell receptors could identify signatures of past pathogen exposure. On average, about 240,000 unique TCR beta nucleotide sequences were sequenced per donor among fewer than 500 genotyped donors of the cohort, with roughly 20% of those sequences being non-productive. Several DR-DQ haplotypes were treated as single units for association and clustering because of strong linkage in the cohort. All discovery cohort repertoires had been generated on a single sequencing platform.

Library generation was performed with the immunoSEQ multiplex PCR assay. A mixture of 60 forward primers for TCR Vbeta segments and 13 reverse primers for TCR Jbeta segments was used in the multiplex PCR. A multiplex PCR assay on genomic DNA amplified the CDR3 region of rearranged TCR beta genes. Amplified TCR beta libraries were sequenced as 87-base-pair reads on the Illumina HiSeq System. The original pipeline was this. A later analysis counted approximately 84 million unique TCR beta chains across the 600 to 850 repertoires, and around 12 million of these chains were shared by at least two donors. A nearest-neighbor algorithm error-corrected the raw reads and collapsed the reads into unique sequences, merging closely related sequences to remove PCR and sequencing errors. CDR3 sequences were aligned to IMGT reference sequences to assign V, D and J gene segments. For a sequence to be retained, a match of at least six nucleotides to both a V gene segment and a J gene segment was required. A rearrangement was called productive if the CDR3 had no stop codons and remained in frame with V and J, and every other rearrangement was called non-productive. CDR3 was defined by IMGT convention, running from the second conserved V-encoded cysteine to the conserved J-encoded phenylalanine. In an earlier analysis of some 550 of the donors, sequences lacking an unambiguous match to a single V gene segment were excluded. An earlier analysis of 587 of the donors called V segments functional above 56.7% productive rearrangements and segregating when the between-donor standard deviation exceeded 5%. To diagnose cytomegalovirus status from the catalog of TCR beta chain sequences, a statistical classification framework was built. A later analysis assigned V and J genes by comparing TCR nucleotide sequences with IMGT/GENE-DB human TR gene sequences. In a later analysis, CDR3 sequences and most-parsimonious VDJ recombination scenarios were assigned using the TCRdist pipeline. In a later analysis, every TCR beta chain was defined by the combination of its CDR3 amino acid sequence and its V-gene family, and reads without a unique V-gene family were dropped. In a later analysis, several hundred highly shared, low-generation-probability nucleotide sequences were removed to address suspected cross-contamination and a sequencing artifact. For each public chain, a later analysis derived a clonal expansion index from normalized ranks of inferred template counts within each repertoire. In a later analysis, generation probabilities were computed with a VDJ recombination model fitted to out-of-frame rearrangements, and the resulting probabilities were checked against IGoR. A later analysis scored TCR-TCR, TCR-HLA and TCR-CMV co-occurrence with hypergeometric tests, applying a repertoire-size bias correction to TCR pairs. A later analysis estimated false discovery rates by permuting HLA or CMV assignments 20 times. In a later analysis, co-occurring TCRs were grouped using DBSCAN, and TCRdist sequence similarity was added for clustering within HLA-allele-positive subsets. Co-occurrence clustering excluded repertoires with fewer than 30,000 or more than 120,000 public chains, plus five with anomalous nucleotide sharing. TCRdb provides this immuneACCESS table in a form limited to in-frame rearrangements. Some clones are lacking; in checked studies, under half of them reflect an unresolved V gene, and why the rest are absent is not known. V and J calls and clone size follow that table, whereas D and trimming were derived from the DNA. The sample's own table lists 50,000 to 80,000 clones. About 3.5% of the sample comes from the top ten.

CDR1 and CDR2 (SGHNT, YENEEA) derive from the germline V gene. Compared with germline, V lacks 5 bases and J lacks 9 bases; bases without a gene match: 10. Including cysteine and phenylalanine, the CDR3 has 15 amino acids. CDR3 DNA only is kept here, 45 bases in frame from base 1. In total, about 650 healthy bone marrow donors made up the cohort. At the time of sampling, every cohort member was nominally healthy, though immune exposures that went unrecorded were likely present. The donor tested CMV seronegative and was one of the 352 seronegative cohort members. Each donor provided a peripheral blood sample, and peripheral blood mononuclear cells were used for TCR beta sequencing. Genomic DNA was extracted from the blood cell samples with the Qiagen DNeasy Blood Extraction Kit. As to this clone: Its antigen is not yet known.

Overall study results and their limits: The only immune exposure information available for the cohort was CMV serostatus. In the study, approximately 150 TCR beta chains were listed as associated with cytomegalovirus. In a later genetic analysis, a missense DCLRE1C variant was associated with V-gene and J-gene trimming of TCR beta chains, and the association was replicated in an independent cohort. Compared with the 666-donor mean, donors in an Asian-associated ancestry cluster had fewer N-insertions in productive TCRs, according to a later genetic analysis. Because HLA typing was unavailable for some donors at each locus, only the typed subset was used in association tests. In a later analysis, HLA-associated TCR beta chains showed more clonal expansion and lower generation probabilities than non-associated chains that were equally common. Because the 87-base-pair reads could not distinguish some IMGT-functional V segments, including TRBV6-2 and TRBV6-3, those segments were excluded. Specific HLA alleles were associated with 16,951 TCR beta sequences at a false discovery rate of 0.05 in a later analysis. Some 15 rarely observed V segments, including chromosome 9 orphons, were excluded from the earlier analysis of several hundred of the donors because counts were too low. A later analysis found that TCR association rates varied across HLA loci, with DRB1 alleles showing the most associated TCRs and HLA-C alleles the fewest. Most CMV-associated TCR beta chains appeared to be HLA-restricted in a later analysis, and the HLA associations seemed to be driven largely by CMV exposure. Linkage disequilibrium might explain the correlated functional status among segregating V segments, but an unknown experimental factor could not be ruled out. A further reported finding was that TCR beta sequences accurately predicted the HLA-A and HLA-B alleles for most subjects in the first cohort. Roughly uniform sequencing depth across donors was assumed in presence/absence analyses, although this assumption may not hold. Only TCR beta chains were sequenced in this cohort, and the absence of alpha or paired-chain data limited detectable features. A few of the identified cytomegalovirus-associated TCR beta chains were confirmed in vitro to be specific for cytomegalovirus antigens. Broadly in line with IMGT annotations, most TCR beta V segments showed up in productive rearrangements about 87% or about 30% of the time in an earlier analysis of several hundred of the donors. When HLA alleles, especially DR and DQ, strongly co-occurred, attributing TCR associations to individual alleles was difficult. A cluster of highly shared sequence variants was judged likely to be a technical artifact of the sequencing pipeline. The classifier was reported to diagnose cytomegalovirus status with high specificity and sensitivity in both the original and validation cohorts. A later analysis reported that several top co-occurrence clusters appeared linked to parvovirus B19, influenza, CMV and Epstein-Barr virus. Most TCR sequences were observed very rarely across donors, whereas some public TCRs were present in many individuals. According to the authors, the approach could potentially be generalized to other disease states and immunological phenotypes.

Sequenced material: PBMCs. Here the chain combines TRBV11-3 and TRBJ2-2; the junction holds 9 bases that match TRBD1. The TCR was taken from a woman between 18 and 29 years old in good health and CMV-seronegative. The DNA sequence is given as TGTGCCAGCAGCCCCACCGGGACAGGGCGCCGGGAGCTGTTTTTT. This gives the protein CASSPTGTGRRELFF.